This TCR beta chain was found in a study of radiotherapy plus CTLA-4 blockade in lung cancer listed by TCRdb under 2018. Some background on the complete study: Among enrolled patients, around 18% had an objective response and 25% to 40% reached disease control.

Receptors were amplified or captured by the immunoSEQ multiplex PCR assay. Held by TCRdb, this immuneACCESS table contains in-frame sequences only and omits some clones. Under half of the omission traces to an unresolved V gene where checked; the cause of the rest is unknown. For this sample there are some 34,000 clones; over 55% appear just once. The ten largest account for 11% of the sample. V ends up 0 bases short and J 9 bases short, with an unmatched junction base count of 5. CDR1 is given as SGHDT and CDR2 as YYEEEE, both from the germline V gene. Taken from cysteine to phenylalanine, the CDR3 has 15 residues. The read is trimmed to its CDR3 DNA, 45 bases read in frame from base 1. The study tested focal radiation therapy combined with CTLA-4 blockade (ipilimumab) in patients with chemo-refractory metastatic non-small-cell lung cancer. The research as a whole found: The strongest predictors of response were reported to be early dynamic shifts in blood T cell clones along with a rise in serum interferon-beta following radiation. After treatment with radiotherapy and ipilimumab, TCR clones that came from tumors expanded in the peripheral blood.

Points on this clone: Its antigen is still unknown. There are no base qualities to consult, and no much larger clone falls within one base.

The sequence came from a human donor with non-small cell lung cancer who had stable disease on radiotherapy plus ipilimumab. The sequence is built from TRBV5-6 and TRBJ2-2, with TRBD2 identical over 10 junction bases. The source material was peripheral blood, sampled from a patient treated with radiotherapy plus ipilimumab. The DNA is as follows: TGTGCCAGCAGCTTGGTACTAGCGGGGTTCCGGGAGCTGTTTTTT. Translated, this gives CASSLVLAGFRELFF.